Below, one T cell receptor beta chain is given with its context. This sample was included in a study of identical twins. cDNA carried unique molecular identifiers, and a universal primer site was added by template switching. A single record per CDR3 protein comes from TCRdb applying MiXCR to the 5' RACE reads. The sample comprises 1.5 million to 2 million distinct CDR3 sequences, about 32% of which are singletons, and 0.27% rests with the top ten. Unmatched junction bases numbered 4, after V lost 2 bases and J lost 4 bases. Germline V gene data show CDR1 as MDHEN and CDR2 as SYDVKM. The CDR3 runs 14 residues.

The sample was cord blood. The rearrangement uses TRBV28 and TRBJ2-7, with 8 positions matching TRBD2. This sequence originates from a newborn girl in good health. CDR3 loop: CASSLQRGLYEQYF. The CDR3 DNA reads TGTGCCAGCAGTTTACAGCGGGGGCTTTACGAGCAGTACTTC. The full variable domain, completed using reference TRBV28 and TRBJ2-7, is DVKVTQSSRYLVKRTGEKVFLECVQDMDHENMFWYRQDPGLGLRLIYFSYDVKMKEKGDIPEGYSVSREKKERFSLILESASTNQTSMYLCASSLQRGLYEQYFGPGTRLTVT.